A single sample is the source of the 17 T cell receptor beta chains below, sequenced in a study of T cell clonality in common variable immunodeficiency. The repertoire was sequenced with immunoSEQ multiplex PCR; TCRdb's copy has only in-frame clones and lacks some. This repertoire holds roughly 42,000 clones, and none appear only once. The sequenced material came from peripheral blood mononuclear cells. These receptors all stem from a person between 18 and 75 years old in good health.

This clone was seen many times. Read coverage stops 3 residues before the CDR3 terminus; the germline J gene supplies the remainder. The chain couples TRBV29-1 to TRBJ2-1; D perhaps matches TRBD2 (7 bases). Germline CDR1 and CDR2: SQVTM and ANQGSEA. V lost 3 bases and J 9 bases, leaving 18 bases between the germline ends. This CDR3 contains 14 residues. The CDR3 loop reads CSVDSGGASSEQFF. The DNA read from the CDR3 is TGCAGCGTTGATTCGGGGGGCGCCTCAAGTGAG.

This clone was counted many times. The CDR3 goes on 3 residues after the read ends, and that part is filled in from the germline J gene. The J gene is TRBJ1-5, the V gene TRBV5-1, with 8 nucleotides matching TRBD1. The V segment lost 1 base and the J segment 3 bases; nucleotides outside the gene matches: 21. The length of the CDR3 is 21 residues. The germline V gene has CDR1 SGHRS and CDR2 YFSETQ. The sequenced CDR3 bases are TGCGCCAGCAGCTTGTTACCGAGTCTGGGACCTACAGGGGGGCCCAATCAGCCC. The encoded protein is CASSLLPSLGPTGGPNQP. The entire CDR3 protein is CASSLLPSLGPTGGPNQPQHF.

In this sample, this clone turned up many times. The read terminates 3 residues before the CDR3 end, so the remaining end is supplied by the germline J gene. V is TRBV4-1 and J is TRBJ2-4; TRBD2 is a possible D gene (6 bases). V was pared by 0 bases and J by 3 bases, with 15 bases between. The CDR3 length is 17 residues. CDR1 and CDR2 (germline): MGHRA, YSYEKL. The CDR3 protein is CASSQEGRTIGKNIQYF. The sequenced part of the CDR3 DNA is TGCGCCAGCAGCCAAGAGGGGCGGACTATAGGCAAAAACATT.

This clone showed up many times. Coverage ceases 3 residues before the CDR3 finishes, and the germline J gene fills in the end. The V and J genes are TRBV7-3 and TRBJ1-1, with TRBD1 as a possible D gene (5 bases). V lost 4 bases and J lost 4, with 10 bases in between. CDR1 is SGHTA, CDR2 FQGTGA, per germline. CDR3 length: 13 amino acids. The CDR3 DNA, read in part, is TGTGCCAGCAGCTCAGGGTATTTCACTGAA. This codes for CASSSGYFTE. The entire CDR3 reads CASSSGYFTEAFF.

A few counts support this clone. Here the CDR3 reads CSARVPRGATQYF. CDR3 bases read: TGCAGTGCTAGAGTCCCAAGGGGTGCGACG. The chain recombines TRBV20-1 with TRBJ2-3, with a possible D match to TRBD1 (5 bases). The sequence runs out 3 residues before the end of the CDR3; the remainder is reconstructed from the germline J gene. Germline CDR1 DFQATT, CDR2 SNEGSKA (reference sequence). The CDR3 is 13 amino acids.

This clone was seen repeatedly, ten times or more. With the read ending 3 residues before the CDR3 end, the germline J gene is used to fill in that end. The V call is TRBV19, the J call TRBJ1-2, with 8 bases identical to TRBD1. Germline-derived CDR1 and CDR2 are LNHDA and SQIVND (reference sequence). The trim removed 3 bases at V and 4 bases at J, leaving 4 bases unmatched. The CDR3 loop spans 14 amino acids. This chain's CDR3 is CASSIDRGGYGYTF. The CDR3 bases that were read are TGTGCCAGTAGTATTGACAGGGGCGGCTATGGC.

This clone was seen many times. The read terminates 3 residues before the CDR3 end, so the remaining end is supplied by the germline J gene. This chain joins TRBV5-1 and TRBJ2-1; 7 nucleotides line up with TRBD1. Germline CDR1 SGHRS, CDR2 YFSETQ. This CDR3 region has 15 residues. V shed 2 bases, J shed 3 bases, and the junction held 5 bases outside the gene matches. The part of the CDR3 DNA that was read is TGCGCCAGCAGCTTCCCCCGGGACAGCTACAATGAG. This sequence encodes CASSFPRDSYNE. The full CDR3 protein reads CASSFPRDSYNEQFF.

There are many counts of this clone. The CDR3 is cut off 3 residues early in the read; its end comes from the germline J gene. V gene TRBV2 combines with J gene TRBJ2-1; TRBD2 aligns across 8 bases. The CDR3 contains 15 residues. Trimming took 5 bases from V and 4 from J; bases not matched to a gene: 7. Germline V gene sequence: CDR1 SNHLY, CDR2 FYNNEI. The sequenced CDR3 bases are TGTGCCAGCAGTTCCCCTGGGACTAGGTACAATGAG. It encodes CASSSPGTRYNE. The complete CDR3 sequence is CASSSPGTRYNEQFF.

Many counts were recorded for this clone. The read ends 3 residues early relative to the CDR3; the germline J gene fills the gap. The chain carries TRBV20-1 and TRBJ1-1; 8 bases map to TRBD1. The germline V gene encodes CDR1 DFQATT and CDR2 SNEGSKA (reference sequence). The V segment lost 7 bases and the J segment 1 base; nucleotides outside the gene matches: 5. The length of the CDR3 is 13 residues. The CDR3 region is CSGQGSRNTEAFF. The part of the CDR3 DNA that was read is TGCAGTGGACAGGGGTCAAGGAACACTGAA.

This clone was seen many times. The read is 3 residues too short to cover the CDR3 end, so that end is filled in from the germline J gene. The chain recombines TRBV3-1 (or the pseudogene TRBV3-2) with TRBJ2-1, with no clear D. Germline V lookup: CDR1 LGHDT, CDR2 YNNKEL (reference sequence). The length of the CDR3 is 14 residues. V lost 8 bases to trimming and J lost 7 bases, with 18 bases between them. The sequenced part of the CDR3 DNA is TGTGCCAGCGGCAGCCTATCATCCGGGAATGAG. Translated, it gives CASGSLSSGNE. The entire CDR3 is CASGSLSSGNEQFF.

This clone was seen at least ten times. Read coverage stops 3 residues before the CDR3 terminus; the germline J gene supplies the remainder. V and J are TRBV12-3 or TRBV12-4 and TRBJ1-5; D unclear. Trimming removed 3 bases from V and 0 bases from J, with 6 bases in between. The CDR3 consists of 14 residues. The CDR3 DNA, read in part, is TGTGCCAGCAGTTTCGGGGTTAGCAATCAGCCC. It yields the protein CASSFGVSNQP. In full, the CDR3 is CASSFGVSNQPQHF.

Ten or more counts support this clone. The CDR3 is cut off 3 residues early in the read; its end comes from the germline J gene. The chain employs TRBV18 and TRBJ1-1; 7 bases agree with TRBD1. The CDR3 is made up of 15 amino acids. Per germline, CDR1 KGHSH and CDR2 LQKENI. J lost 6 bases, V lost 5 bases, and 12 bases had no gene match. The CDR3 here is CASSDKGAVFPEAFF. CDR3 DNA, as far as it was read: TGTGCCAGCTCAGATAAGGGGGCGGTTTTCCCTGAA.

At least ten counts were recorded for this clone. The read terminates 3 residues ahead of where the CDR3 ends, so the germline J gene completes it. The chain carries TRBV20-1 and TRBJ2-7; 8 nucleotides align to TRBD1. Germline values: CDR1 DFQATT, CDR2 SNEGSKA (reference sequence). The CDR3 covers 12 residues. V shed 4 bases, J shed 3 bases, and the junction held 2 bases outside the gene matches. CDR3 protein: CSATRGHYEQYF. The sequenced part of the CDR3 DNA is TGCAGTGCTACCAGGGGGCACTACGAG.

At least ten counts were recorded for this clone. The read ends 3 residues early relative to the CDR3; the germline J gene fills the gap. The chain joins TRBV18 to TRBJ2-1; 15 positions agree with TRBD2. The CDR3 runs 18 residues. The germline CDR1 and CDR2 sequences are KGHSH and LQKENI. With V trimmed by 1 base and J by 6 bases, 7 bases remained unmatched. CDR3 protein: CASSPLWTSGGAGNEQFF. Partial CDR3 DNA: TGTGCCAGCTCACCACTGTGGACTAGCGGGGGGGCCGGCAATGAG.

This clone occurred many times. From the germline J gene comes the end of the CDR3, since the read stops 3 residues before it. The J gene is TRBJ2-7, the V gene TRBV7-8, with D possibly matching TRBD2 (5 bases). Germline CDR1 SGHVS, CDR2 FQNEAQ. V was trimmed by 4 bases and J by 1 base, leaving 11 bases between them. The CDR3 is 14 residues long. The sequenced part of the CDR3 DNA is TGTGCCAGCAGCTCCACTAGGACTTCCTACGAG. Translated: CASSSTRTSYE. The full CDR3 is CASSSTRTSYEQYF. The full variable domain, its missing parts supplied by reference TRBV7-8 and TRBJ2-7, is GAGVSQSPRYKVAKRGQDVALRCDPISGHVSLFWYQQALGQGPEFLTYFQNEAQLDKSGLPSDRFFAERPEGSVSTLKIQRTQQEDSAVYLCASSSTRTSYEQYFGPGTRLTVT.

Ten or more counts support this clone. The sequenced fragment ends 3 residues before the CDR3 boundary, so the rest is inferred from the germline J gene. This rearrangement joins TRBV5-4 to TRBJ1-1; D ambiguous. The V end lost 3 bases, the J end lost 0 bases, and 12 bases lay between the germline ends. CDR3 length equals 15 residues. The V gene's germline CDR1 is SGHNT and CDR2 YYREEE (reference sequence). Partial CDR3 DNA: TGTGCCAGCAGCTCCGGTTCCCTTATGAACACTGAA. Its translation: CASSSGSLMNTE. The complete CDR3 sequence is CASSSGSLMNTEAFF.

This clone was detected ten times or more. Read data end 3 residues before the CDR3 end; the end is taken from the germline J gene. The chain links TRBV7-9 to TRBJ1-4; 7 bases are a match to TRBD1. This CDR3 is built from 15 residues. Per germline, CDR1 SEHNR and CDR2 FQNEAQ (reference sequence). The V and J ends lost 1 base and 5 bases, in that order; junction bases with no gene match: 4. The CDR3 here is CASSLGDRLNEKLFF. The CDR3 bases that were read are TGTGCCAGCAGCTTAGGGGACAGACTCAATGAAAAA.